The present T cell receptor beta chain was sequenced within a study of blood T cell repertoires in COVID-19. About the research overall: T cells, B-cell-depleted T cells, or PBMCs provided the cDNA or gDNA that served as material.

CDR3 size: 13 residues. Deletions cut 4 bases from V and 2 bases from J, with 8 bases between. Germline CDR1 and CDR2: SGHTA and FQGTGA. Under the authors' procedure: Amplification of reference gene primers provided the estimated nucleated cell counts. TCRdb's copy holds only in-frame clones and misses some; the assay was immunoSEQ multiplex PCR. From that table come the V and J calls and clone size; the DNA was used to work out D and trimming. This repertoire shows a few hundred thousand clones, over 80% found once; its top ten account for approximately 2%. Sample: peripheral blood. The origin of this receptor is a man aged 30 to 39 who had recovered from COVID-19. The chain has TRBV7-3 and TRBJ1-2; D remains unclear. The CDR3 is CASSSDGNYGYTF. The DNA for the CDR3 is TGTGCCAGCAGCTCAGACGGGAACTATGGCTACACCTTC. The variable domain in full, completed from reference TRBV7-3 and TRBJ1-2, reads GAGVSQTPSNKVTEKGKYVELRCDPISGHTALYWYRQSLGQGPEFLIYFQGTGAADDSGLPNDRFFAVRPEGSVSTLKIQRTERGDSAVYLCASSSDGNYGYTFGSGTRLTVV.